The 28 T cell receptor beta chains presented below share a single source sample, sequenced in a study of cytomegalovirus exposure and HLA in healthy donors. Vbeta (60) and Jbeta (13) primers were used in the PCR. The protocol was immunoSEQ multiplex PCR, while the TCRdb copy is restricted to in-frame clones and leaves out a portion. The sample lists roughly 180,000 clones; roughly 87% were seen once. The specimen sequenced was PBMCs. The source is a man aged 35 to 55 in good health and CMV-seronegative.

The V and J genes are TRBV10-2 and TRBJ2-7; 8 nucleotides align to TRBD2. There are 15 residues in the CDR3. Germline V CDR1 and CDR2: WSHSY, SAAADI. J lost 2 bases, V lost 5 bases, and 8 bases had no gene match. The CDR3 is CASSSGLAATYEQYF. Written as DNA, the CDR3 is TGCGCCAGCAGTTCAGGACTAGCCGCAACCTACGAGCAGTACTTC.

This sequence joins TRBV5-1 and TRBJ1-1, with D uncertain. V lost 0 bases to trimming and J lost 0 bases, with 12 bases between them. From germline, CDR1 is SGHRS and CDR2 YFSETQ. The CDR3 loop spans 16 amino acids. DNA of the CDR3: TGCGCCAGCAGCTTGGTACCAGGTACCATGAACACTGAAGCTTTCTTT. Its translation is CASSLVPGTMNTEAFF.

The chain uses TRBV5-1 and TRBJ1-4; 9 positions match TRBD1. This CDR3 contains 18 residues. With 0 bases clipped from V and 0 bases from J, the junction kept 6 bases outside the gene matches. The germline gives CDR1 SGHRS, CDR2 YFSETQ. CDR3 amino acids: CASSLVGTGLATNEKLFF. The CDR3 nucleotides read TGCGCCAGCAGCTTGGTTGGGACAGGGCTTGCAACTAATGAAAAACTGTTTTTT.

The chain combines TRBV29-1 with TRBJ2-5; TRBD2 aligns across 11 bases. CDR1 is SQVTM and CDR2 is ANQGSEA in the germline V gene. Trimming cost V 7 bases and J 5 bases; bases outside gene matches: 12. This CDR3 region has 15 residues. Here the CDR3 reads CSASGLAVPTETQYF. For the CDR3, the DNA is TGCAGCGCGTCGGGACTAGCGGTTCCCACCGAGACCCAGTACTTC.

The chain joins TRBV19 to TRBJ1-5, with 7 bases that match TRBD1. V was pared by 7 bases and J by 6 bases, with 12 bases of the junction left unmatched. CDR1 and CDR2 (germline): LNHDA, SQIVND (reference sequence). The CDR3 extends over 15 amino acids. CDR3 sequence: CASTYLAGGGQPQHF. The CDR3 DNA reads TGTGCCAGTACTTACCTGGCAGGGGGAGGTCAGCCCCAGCATTTT.

This clone was recorded only once. The chain employs TRBV4-1 and TRBJ1-1, with TRBD1 identical over 7 bases. V shed 0 bases, J shed 3 bases, and the junction held 10 bases outside the gene matches. Germline V gene sequence: CDR1 MGHRA, CDR2 YSYEKL. The CDR3 has 17 residues. CDR3 sequence reads: CASSQDGILTGDTEAFF. As DNA, the CDR3 is TGCGCCAGCAGCCAAGATGGGATCCTCACAGGGGACACTGAAGCTTTCTTT.

The CDR3 spells CASSRGQGAGEKLFF. The DNA for the CDR3 is TGCGCCAGCAGCCGAGGACAGGGGGCGGGAGAAAAACTGTTTTTT. The chain employs TRBV5-1 and TRBJ1-4, with TRBD1 matching 11 bases. The CDR3 has 15 residues. Per the germline V gene, CDR1 is SGHRS and CDR2 is YFSETQ. The junction had 7 bases not matched to a gene; V was cut back by 4 bases and J by 8 bases.

Only one count was recorded for this clone. V and J are TRBV4-3 and TRBJ2-7; D remains ambiguous. This CDR3 is built from 13 residues. Per the germline V gene, CDR1 is LGHNA and CDR2 is YSLEER. The V end lost 0 bases, the J end lost 7 bases, and 10 bases lay between the germline ends. The CDR3 is CASSQDQMSEQYF. CDR3 sequence (DNA): TGCGCCAGCAGCCAAGATCAGATGTCTGAGCAGTACTTC.

This clone appeared once. This chain connects TRBV7-6 to TRBJ1-1, with a tentative D call TRBD1 (6 bases). The germline V gene encodes CDR1 SGHVS and CDR2 FNYEAQ. The germline V and J ends were trimmed by 5 bases and 7 bases, with 11 bases remaining between them. The CDR3 loop spans 12 amino acids. CDR3: CASSAEQGEAFF. CDR3 coding DNA: TGTGCCAGCAGCGCGGAACAGGGTGAAGCTTTCTTT.

This clone came up once. The chain has TRBV9 and TRBJ2-1, with D perhaps TRBD2 (6 bases). This CDR3 contains 16 residues. Germline V gives CDR1 SGDLS, CDR2 YYNGEE. The V and J ends lost 4 bases and 8 bases respectively, with 22 bases between them. The CDR3 coding sequence is TGTGCCAGCAGCCCCCCCGGGAGCCGTTTTTGGGATGAGCAGTTCTTC. It translates to CASSPPGSRFWDEQFF.

V usage is TRBV9 and J usage is TRBJ2-2; no definite D call. CDR3 size: 16 residues. Trimming left V 4 bases short and J 0 bases short, with 13 bases between. Germline lookup yields CDR1 SGDLS and CDR2 YYNGEE. The CDR3 loop reads CASSPQINANTGELFF. In DNA form, the CDR3 reads TGTGCCAGCAGCCCACAGATTAACGCGAACACCGGGGAGCTGTTTTTT.

J is TRBJ2-5 and V is TRBV27; TRBD2 might be the D (6 bases). Trimming cost V 8 bases and J 5 bases, with 18 bases left between them. Germline V CDR1 and CDR2: MNHEY, SMNVEV (reference sequence). This CDR3 contains 14 residues. CDR3 nucleotides: TGTGCCAGCCGGTCAGTAGGGGCGGGGGAGACCCAGTACTTC. Protein: CASRSVGAGETQYF.

This rearrangement joins TRBV6-1 to TRBJ1-4; 7 bases match TRBD1. Germline trimming cut 1 base from V and 8 bases from J; bases unmatched to any gene: 4. Germline assignment: CDR1 MNHNS and CDR2 SASEGT. There are 14 residues in the CDR3. As DNA, the CDR3 is TGTGCCAGCAGTGAAGGACAGGGCGTGGAAAAACTGTTTTTT. This translates into CASSEGQGVEKLFF.

The chain joins TRBV5-8 to TRBJ1-2; 8 bases align to TRBD1. Losses at the gene ends were 4 bases for V and 0 bases for J; bases not matched to a gene: 5. Germline values: CDR1 SGHTS, CDR2 YDEGEE. The CDR3 is made up of 15 amino acids. The CDR3 reads CASSRTGRANYGYTF. In nucleotides, the CDR3 is TGTGCCAGCAGCCGGACAGGGAGAGCTAACTATGGCTACACCTTC.

The J gene is TRBJ2-7, the V gene TRBV13; 9 bases align to TRBD1. Trimming at V came to 1 base and at J to 4 bases, leaving 5 bases not matched to a gene. Germline V gene lookup returns CDR1 PRHDT and CDR2 FYEKMQ (reference sequence). The CDR3 is 15 residues long. The CDR3 DNA is TGTGCCAGCAGCTTAGCGGGACAGGGAGGGTACGAGCAGTACTTC. Protein product: CASSLAGQGGYEQYF.

The J gene is TRBJ2-1, the V gene TRBV1; TRBD2 is the table's D call, not checked against the DNA. TRBV1 is labeled a pseudogene. The CDR3 spans 17 residues. Here the CDR3 reads CTSSQPKFSGRSYEQFF. DNA of the CDR3: TGCACCAGCAGCCAGCCCAAATTTAGCGGGAGAAGCTATGAGCAGTTCTTC.

The chain uses TRBV2 and TRBJ2-2; TRBD2 matches 9 bases. The germline CDR1 and CDR2 sequences are SNHLY and FYNNEI. The CDR3 is 16 residues long. V lost 7 bases, J lost 4 bases, and 10 bases stayed unmatched. The CDR3 reads CASTFSGSVGTGELFF. CDR3 bases: TGTGCCAGCACTTTTAGCGGGAGTGTCGGCACCGGGGAGCTGTTTTTT.

This rearrangement joins TRBV15 to TRBJ2-2; possible D gene TRBD1, 6 bases. The CDR3 extends over 15 amino acids. Germline V gene data show CDR1 as LNHNV and CDR2 as YYDKDF (reference sequence). V dropped 2 bases and J dropped 7 bases, with 14 bases sitting between them. The CDR3 nucleotides are TGTGCCACCAGCAGAAGGGACACCAGGTACGGGGAGCTGTTTTTT. Protein: CATSRRDTRYGELFF.

V usage is TRBV7-2 and J usage is TRBJ2-7; D may be TRBD2 (6 bases). This CDR3 has 13 residues. The V end was cut by 3 bases, the J end by 4 bases, with 10 bases between. Germline values: CDR1 SGHTA, CDR2 FQGNSA. In DNA form, the CDR3 reads TGTGCCAGCAGCTTTGGGGGGATTTACGAGCAGTACTTC. Its protein is CASSFGGIYEQYF.

The gene calls are TRBV7-8 and TRBJ2-7; 9 bases are a match to TRBD2. Germline V gene sequence: CDR1 SGHVS, CDR2 FQNEAQ. The CDR3 extends over 15 amino acids. The ends lost 5 bases at V and 6 bases at J; junction bases unmatched: 11. The CDR3 DNA sequence: TGTGCCAGCAGCCCGACGTCGGCGGGAGGGTCCGAGCAGTACTTC. Translated, it gives CASSPTSAGGSEQYF.

This clone was picked up a small number of times. The chain employs TRBV9 and TRBJ2-7, with D possibly TRBD2 on 5 matching bases. Trimming pared 0 bases from V and 2 bases from J, leaving 9 bases between. This CDR3 has 14 amino acids. In germline, CDR1 is SGDLS, CDR2 YYNGEE. The CDR3 DNA reads as TGTGCCAGCAGCGTAGAGGACTTAGCCTACGAGCAGTACTTC. As protein: CASSVEDLAYEQYF.

This chain uses TRBV6-1 with TRBJ2-5; 8 positions agree with TRBD1. The CDR3 extends over 15 amino acids. The J segment lost 7 bases and the V segment lost 8 bases, leaving 15 bases of the junction unmatched. The V gene's germline CDR1 is MNHNS and CDR2 SASEGT. The CDR3 protein is CASRSLQGAWGTQYF. The CDR3 DNA follows: TGTGCCAGCCGCAGTTTGCAGGGGGCTTGGGGGACCCAGTACTTC.

This chain joins TRBV30 and TRBJ2-3; possible D gene TRBD1, 8 bases. CDR3 length: 16 amino acids. Per germline, CDR1 GTSNPN and CDR2 SVGIG (reference sequence). The germline V and J ends were trimmed by 1 base and 3 bases, with 17 bases remaining between them. The CDR3 reads CAWSEETGEGTDTQYF. CDR3 nucleotides: TGTGCCTGGAGTGAGGAGACAGGGGAGGGGACAGATACGCAGTATTTT.

The chain carries TRBV19 and TRBJ1-5, with 9 nucleotides matching TRBD1. J lost 3 bases, V lost 8 bases, and 11 bases had no gene match. The CDR3 has 16 amino acids. The germline V gene encodes CDR1 LNHDA and CDR2 SQIVND (reference sequence). CDR3 nucleotides: TGTGCCAGTTACCGTACGGGACAGGGCGACAATCAGCCCCAGCATTTT. It translates to CASYRTGQGDNQPQHF.

The V gene is TRBV13, the J gene TRBJ1-1; no clear D gene. Germline V CDR1 and CDR2: PRHDT, FYEKMQ (reference sequence). The CDR3 runs to 15 residues. V was trimmed by 4 bases and J by 0 bases, leaving 12 bases between them. This chain's CDR3 is CASSSPAQLNTEAFF. The CDR3 bases are TGTGCCAGCAGCTCCCCCGCCCAGTTGAACACTGAAGCTTTCTTT.

This clone was detected once. J is TRBJ1-1 and V is TRBV5-4, with a weak D call TRBD1 (6 bases). The V gene lost 4 bases and the J gene lost 1 base, with 17 bases spanning the gap. The germline gives CDR1 SGHNT, CDR2 YYREEE (reference sequence). This CDR3 has 16 amino acids. CDR3 bases: TGTGCCAGCAGCCCCGTGGGGGGGCCCAGGAACACTGAAGCTTTCTTT. It codes for CASSPVGGPRNTEAFF.

Details on this clone: This sample also contains other DNA sequences that code for the same CDR3. This chain links TRBV5-6 with TRBJ2-5, with a weak D call TRBD1 (5 bases). CDR1 SGHDT and CDR2 YYEEEE come from the germline V gene. V was trimmed by 2 bases and J by 2 bases, leaving 10 bases between them. The CDR3 contains 14 residues. This CDR3 reads CASSFRQGQETQYF. In nucleotides, the CDR3 is TGTGCCAGCAGCTTTAGGCAGGGACAAGAGACCCAGTACTTC. The whole variable domain, remainder taken from reference TRBV5-6 and TRBJ2-5, is DAGVTQSPTHLIKTRGQQVTLRCSPKSGHDTVSWYQQALGQGPQFIFQYYEEEERQRGNFPDRFSGHQFPNYSSELNVNALLLGDSALYLCASSFRQGQETQYFGPGTRLLVL.

This chain uses TRBV7-9 with TRBJ1-1; no clear D gene. CDR1 is SEHNR, CDR2 FQNEAQ, per germline (reference sequence). The CDR3 runs 14 residues. Trimming cost V 10 bases and J 1 base, with 16 bases left between them. CDR3 sequence reads: CATQRVGENTEAFF. The DNA of the CDR3 is TGTGCCACTCAGAGGGTGGGCGAGAACACTGAAGCTTTCTTT.